This passage covers 9 T cell receptor beta chains from one sample sequenced in a study of T-cell memory formation after mild COVID-19 (dated by TCRdb to the early 2020s). Library preparation employed 5' RACE. The listed sequencing device is Illumina NovaSeq 6000. In TCRdb, the public reads were trimmed at Q25 with fastp and aligned with MiXCR, with productive beta chains retained. Identical CDR3 protein sequences are pooled into one entry, listed with their most common genes and DNA. The sample contains around 53,000 distinct CDR3 sequences, over 9% of them found a single time. Under 30% of the sample is held by the ten biggest clonotypes. Sequenced: PBMCs or a T cell subset sorted from them (not recorded which). All receptors come from a man aged 18-30 years who had mild COVID-19 (a few samples of this study predate the infection). The sample titles of this study are shuffled in the database, so cell type and time point are left out; the donor was told from shared clones.

This clonotype was counted a few times. The rearrangement joins TRBV7-2 to TRBJ2-4; D remains unclear. The CDR3 sequence is 16 residues long. V shed 1 base and J shed 0 bases, with 10 bases lying between them. In germline, CDR1 is SGHTA, CDR2 FQGNSA. CDR3 coding DNA: TGTGCCAGCAGCTTAGTTGCCCTACTAGCCAAAAACATTCAGTACTTC. Translation: CASSLVALLAKNIQYF. Combining the CDR3 with reference TRBV7-2 and TRBJ2-4 gives the whole variable domain GAGVSQSPSNKVTEKGKDVELRCDPISGHTALYWYRQSLGQGLEFLIYFQGNSAPDKSGLPSDRFSAERTGGSVSTLTIQRTQQEDSAVYLCASSLVALLAKNIQYFGAGTRLSVL.

This clonotype was seen ten or more times. The V gene is TRBV15, the J gene TRBJ2-7, with TRBD2 matching 10 bases. CDR3 length: 13 amino acids. The V gene end was trimmed by 4 bases and the J gene end by 5 bases; junction bases not matched to a gene: 2. Looked up from germline, CDR1 is LNHNV and CDR2 is YYDKDF (reference sequence). The chain's CDR3 is CATSTGLANEQYF. CDR3 sequence (DNA): TGTGCCACCAGCACGGGACTAGCGAACGAGCAGTACTTC.

This clonotype has more than one count but fewer than ten. V is TRBV20-1 and J is TRBJ1-6; D gene ambiguous. Germline CDR1 and CDR2: DFQATT and SNEGSKA (reference sequence). V was clipped by 0 bases and J by 10 bases, with 7 bases between them. There are 12 residues in the CDR3. The CDR3 here is CSARDEGSPLHF. DNA for the CDR3: TGCAGTGCTAGAGATGAGGGCTCACCCCTCCACTTT.

This clonotype turned up a few times. This chain links TRBV6-6 with TRBJ2-3; 11 bases agree with TRBD2. The CDR3 has 15 residues. Germline lookup yields CDR1 MNHNY and CDR2 SVGAGI (reference sequence). Unmatched junction bases numbered 4, after V lost 6 bases and J lost 2 bases. The DNA for the CDR3 is TGTGCCAGCAGCGGGACTAGCGGCACCACAGATACGCAGTATTTT. Translation gives CASSGTSGTTDTQYF.

V usage is TRBV14 and J usage is TRBJ2-7, with unresolved D. With 0 bases removed from V and 2 bases from J, the gap between germline ends came to 5 bases. The germline CDR1 and CDR2 sequences are SGHDN and FVKESK. This CDR3 region has 13 residues. CDR3: CASSQEDPYEQYF. DNA for the CDR3: TGTGCCAGCAGCCAAGAGGACCCCTACGAGCAGTACTTC.

The rearrangement links TRBV20-1 to TRBJ2-1; 8 bases match TRBD1. CDR1 and CDR2 from the germline V gene are DFQATT and SNEGSKA (reference sequence). The J segment lost 0 bases and the V segment lost 8 bases, leaving 3 bases of the junction unmatched. The CDR3 has 13 amino acids. The CDR3 reads CSTGGISYNEQFF. The CDR3 DNA follows: TGCAGTACAGGGGGGATCTCCTACAATGAGCAGTTCTTC.

V and J are TRBV9 and TRBJ1-4; maybe TRBD1 (6 bases). The CDR3 covers 15 residues. Germline values: CDR1 SGDLS, CDR2 YYNGEE. The ends were cut back, 2 bases at V and 7 bases at J, with 15 bases in the middle. The CDR3 DNA reads TGTGCCAGCAGCGTCTCCGGGACAATTGGTGAAAAACTGTTTTTT. Protein sequence: CASSVSGTIGEKLFF.

V gene TRBV12-3 or TRBV12-4 combines with J gene TRBJ2-3; weak D call: TRBD1 (5 bases). CDR3 length: 14 amino acids. With 1 base removed from V and 8 bases from J, the gap between germline ends came to 13 bases. The CDR3 nucleotides are TGTGCCAGCAGTTTAGGGGGCCCCTCGGGTACGCAGTATTTT. Amino acid sequence: CASSLGGPSGTQYF.

J is TRBJ2-5 and V is TRBV7-2; D gene ambiguous. V was shortened by 5 bases and J by 5 bases, with 6 bases between the two germline ends. CDR1 is SGHTA and CDR2 is FQGNSA in the germline V gene. This CDR3 is built from 11 residues. DNA for the CDR3: TGTGCCAGCAGCCCCTGGGAGACCCAGTACTTC. Translated, it gives CASSPWETQYF.